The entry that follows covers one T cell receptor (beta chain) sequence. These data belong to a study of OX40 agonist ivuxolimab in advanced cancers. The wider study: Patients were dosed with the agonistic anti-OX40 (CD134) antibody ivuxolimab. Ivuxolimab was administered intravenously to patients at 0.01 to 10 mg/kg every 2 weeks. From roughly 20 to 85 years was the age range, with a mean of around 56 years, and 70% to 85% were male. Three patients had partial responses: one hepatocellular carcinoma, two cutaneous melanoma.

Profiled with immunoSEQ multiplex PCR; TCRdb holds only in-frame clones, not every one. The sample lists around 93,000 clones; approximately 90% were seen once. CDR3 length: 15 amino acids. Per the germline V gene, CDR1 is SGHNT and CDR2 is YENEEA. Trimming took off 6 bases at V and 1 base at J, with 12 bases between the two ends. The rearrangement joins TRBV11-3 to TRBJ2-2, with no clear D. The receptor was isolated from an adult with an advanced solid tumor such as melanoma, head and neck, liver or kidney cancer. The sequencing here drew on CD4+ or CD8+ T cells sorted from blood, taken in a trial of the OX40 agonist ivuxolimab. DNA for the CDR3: TGTGCCAGCAGTCAAGGACCCCTGAACACCGGGGAGCTGTTTTTT. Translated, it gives CASSQGPLNTGELFF.